Listed here is a single T cell receptor beta chain. This clone was counted a single time. Its antigen specificity is not known. Nothing much larger sits one base from this clone, and base qualities are not available. The record originates from a study of shared clonotypes between healthy human individuals (dated by TCRdb to about 2020). Regarding the study in general: The cohort included three men and two women between 18 and 49 years of age. For each donor, CD4 naive and CD4 memory were each run on three plates, CD8 naive on two plates, and CD8 memory on one plate. The study deeply sequenced blood TCR repertoires of 5 or 6 healthy adults to estimate repertoire size and the extent of clonotype sharing between individuals. Libraries were prepared and TCR repertoires were sequenced by different laboratories using diverse techniques, in order to increase sequencing depth and limit assay-specific biases. Between about 0.8 and 9 billion PBMCs per donor were obtained by leukapheresis. Results and caveats for the whole study, not just this receptor: Compared with non-shared clonotypes, the clonotypes found in all four sorted-subset donors had higher generation probabilities. When several donors were compared, the shared fraction of clonotypes was about 5.5% for naive CD4, roughly 3.3% for naive CD8, 2.3% for memory CD4, and 0.35% to 0.4% for memory CD8. Even with the large sequencing depth, rarefaction of the sorted-subset datasets indicated that sequencing was incomplete. Only blood was sampled, and tissue TCR repertoires likely differ from those in blood. Because the study included a small number of donors, the genetic and exposure-history diversity represented was limited. Naive subsets generally had larger estimated clonotype richness than memory subsets. Based on pairwise subsampling, the degree of clonotype sharing among donors was expected to be affected by sequencing depth.

Using the deep immunoSEQ assay, TCR CDR3 regions were amplified from genomic DNA by multiplex PCR. Genomic DNA extracted from each cell subset was distributed evenly over all wells of several immunoSEQ 96-well plates, and each plate served as one replicate. For sorted subsets, roughly 200 ng of genomic DNA, equivalent to 25,000 to 35,000 T cell genomes, went into each replicate PCR. Purified libraries were quantified with a Qubit 3.0 fluorometer, sized on a Bioanalyzer 2100, and re-quantified with the KAPA Library Quantification kit. A separate single-read 150-cycle Illumina NextSeq 550 flow cell was used to sequence each immunoSEQ 96-well plate. Turning to the authors' computational methods: The immunoSEQ output contained only junctional sequences without quality scores, so filtering could not match that applied to full-length reads. Sequences were annotated with PyIR, a Python wrapper for IgBLAST v1.9, and V/J genes and CDR3 were assigned using IMGT germline references. Reads were filtered out if the reads had weak V/J assignments (E-value above 1e-6), no CDR3, stop codons, out-of-frame junctions, or ambiguous translated residues. V3J clonotypes were defined by identical inferred V gene, J gene, and CDR3 amino acid sequence. The percentage overlap between two repertoires was calculated by dividing the number of shared unique clonotypes by the size of the smaller repertoire. Richness of each repertoire was evaluated using RTK rarefaction, the Chao1 estimator, and Recon v2.1 estimates of unobserved clonotypes. Generation probabilities were computed with OLGA for all TCRbeta clonotypes obtained by the gDNA method from a few donors. TCRdb's version of the immuneACCESS table is confined to in-frame rearrangements and falls short of the full clone set. An unresolved V gene accounts for under half of the shortfall where checked; the remainder is of unknown origin. V and J calls and clone size are given by that table; D and trimming were obtained from the DNA. The sample has some 1 million clones on record, 65% to 80% of them singletons. Jointly, the top ten make up approximately 1.3% of the sample.

The CDR3 spans 14 residues, from the cysteine through the phenylalanine. The retained sequence is limited to the CDR3, 42 bases, with the frame set at the first base. CDR1 and CDR2, looked up from the germline V gene, are SQVTM and ANQGSEA. Germline trimming: 5 bases from V, 2 bases from J; junction bases outside gene matches: 8. The donors were healthy, HIV-negative adults with no recently reported acute infections or vaccinations. Only Caucasian adults living in Nashville, Tennessee, USA were represented among the donors. CD4+ T cells were enriched by magnetic negative selection; naive cells were then positively selected on CD45RA, and the negative fraction formed the memory subset. After blood collection by leukapheresis, PBMCs were isolated using Ficoll-Histopaque density gradient centrifugation and then cryopreserved in the vapor phase of liquid nitrogen. Purity and quantity of every magnetically sorted T cell population were checked by analytical flow cytometry. Each sorted fraction had its genomic DNA isolated and then quantified by UV absorbance on a Nanodrop 2000c.

The V and J genes are TRBV29-1 and TRBJ2-7; TRBD2 fits 8 bases in the junction. The sequence derives from a man in his late teens or twenties in good health. Sample: memory CD4+ T cells sorted from blood. Per the publication, the cell subset or site label means: CD45RA-negative fraction. The CDR3 region: CSVRIAGRTYEQYF. At the DNA level, the sequence is TGCAGCGTTCGAATAGCGGGAAGGACCTACGAGCAGTACTTC.